Detailed here is one TCR beta chain. A Seattle source enrolled patients during active infection and followed them longitudinally. These data come from a study of blood T cell repertoires in COVID-19. On the study more broadly: The United States, Italy and Spain were the sources of the acute and convalescent COVID-19 samples.

Original handling: How many nucleated cells were present was estimated from reference gene primer amplification. Assay: immunoSEQ multiplex PCR; the TCRdb copy retains only in-frame clones and omits some. V and J calls plus clone size are reproduced from that table; the DNA served to infer D and trimming. The repertoire has over 200,000 clones, 92% of them found once; the top ten carry around 0.84%. The V end lost 6 bases, the J end lost 1 base, and 9 bases lay between the germline ends. CDR3 length equals 13 residues. This sequence originates from a man between 60 and 75 years old with COVID-19, enrolled during active disease. Input material: peripheral blood. V and J are TRBV12-3 or TRBV12-4 and TRBJ1-2, with TRBD1 as a possible D gene (5 bases). DNA of the CDR3: TGTGCCAGCAGGGAACAGGTTAACTATGGCTACACCTTC. Encoded protein: CASREQVNYGYTF.